The sequence of this TCR beta chain was determined in a study of CD8 T cells in ankylosing spondylitis. TCRdb reprocessed the 5' RACE reads via MiXCR and lists one record per CDR3 protein. Here the sample spans about 240,000 distinct CDR3 sequences, around 25% being singletons. This clonotype has at least ten counts. The CDR3 has 16 amino acids. Trimming cost V 1 base and J 3 bases, with 16 bases left between them. CDR1 is SGHAT, CDR2 FQNNGV, per germline. This receptor was taken from a male donor with ankylosing spondylitis or in good health (not recorded which). V and J are TRBV11-2 and TRBJ2-7, with D perhaps TRBD2 (7 bases). Sequencing was carried out using blood, either unsorted or a sorted T cell fraction (not recorded which). The CDR3 protein is CASSLGAGGGGYEQYF. The CDR3 DNA follows: TGTGCCAGCAGCTTAGGTGCGGGCGGGGGCGGCTACGAGCAGTACTTC.